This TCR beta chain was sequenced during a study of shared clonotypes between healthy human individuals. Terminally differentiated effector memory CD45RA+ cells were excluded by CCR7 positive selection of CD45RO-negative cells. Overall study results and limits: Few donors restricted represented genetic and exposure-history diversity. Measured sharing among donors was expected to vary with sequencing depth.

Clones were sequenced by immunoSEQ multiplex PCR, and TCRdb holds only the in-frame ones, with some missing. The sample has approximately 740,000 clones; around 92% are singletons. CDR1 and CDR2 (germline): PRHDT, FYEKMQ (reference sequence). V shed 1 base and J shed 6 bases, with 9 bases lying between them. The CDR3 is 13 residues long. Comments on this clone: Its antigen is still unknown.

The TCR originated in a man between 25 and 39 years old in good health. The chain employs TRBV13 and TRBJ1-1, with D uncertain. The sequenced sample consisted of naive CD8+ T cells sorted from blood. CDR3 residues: CASSLEDGAEAFF. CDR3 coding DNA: TGTGCCAGCAGCTTAGAGGACGGGGCTGAAGCTTTCTTT. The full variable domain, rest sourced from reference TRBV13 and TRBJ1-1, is AAGVIQSPRHLIKEKRETATLKCYPIPRHDTVYWYQQGPGQDPQFLISFYEKMQSDKGSIPDRFSAQQFSDYHSELNMSSLELGDSALYFCASSLEDGAEAFFGQGTRLTVV.